The entry below gives a single T cell receptor beta chain sequence along with its context. Its target antigen remains unknown. No quality values exist for individual bases; no much larger clone is one base distant. Unstimulated PBMCs, after thawing, were stained for CD3, CD4 and CD8 and then FACS-sorted into CD3+CD4+ and CD3+CD8+ populations. Each of the 8 studied subjects was randomized to immunosuppression withdrawal. Genomic DNA was isolated with the Qiagen DNeasy Blood and Tissue Kit. The data were taken from a study of T cell clones after liver transplantation (dated by TCRdb to between 2018 and 2021). About the study as a whole: ITN030ST, the source of the samples, was a randomized trial that attempted immunosuppression withdrawal within 2 years of liver transplantation. Donor-reactive T cell clones were identified by TCRbeta sequencing after a pre-transplant mixed lymphocyte reaction and then tracked in post-transplant blood. Third party-reactive TCRbeta sequences were also identified from pre-transplant MLRs to serve as an antigen-independent comparator for donor-reactive sequences. Three of the eight recipients were HCV-positive; the others were transplanted for non-autoimmune, non-viral indications. No induction therapy was given to the subjects, and standard immunosuppression was administered until randomization at 12-24 months post-transplant. Tolerance meant complete immunosuppression withdrawal for at least one year without liver enzymes rising beyond twice the upper limit of normal. Blood samples were collected pre-transplant, pre-randomization before withdrawal, and post-randomization after either full withdrawal or failed withdrawal. A cohort of 8 liver transplant recipients was studied, of whom 3 were classified as tolerant and 5 as non-tolerant.

Frozen genomic DNA underwent high-throughput TCRbeta CDR3 sequencing by immunoSEQ, including PCR amplification, mapping, bias correction and internal controls. The published analysis was carried out like this. Productive rearrangements were kept, and unique TCRbeta sequences were defined by CDR3 nucleotide sequence plus V and J gene. For a sequence to be called donor-reactive, it needed a frequency of at least 0.01% and at least 5-fold expansion in CFSE-low cells compared with unstimulated pre-transplant cells. Minimum frequency thresholds were set for each subject based on the unstimulated sample with the lowest template count, ensuring at least 90% detection power. Jensen-Shannon divergence between the top 1000 TCRbeta sequences after and before transplant was used to measure repertoire turnover. Two-sided Fisher's exact tests were used to test for changes in how often donor-reactive sequences were detected. This immuneACCESS table, as held by TCRdb, lists in-frame sequences with V and J called but not all clones. Of the missing ones, under half trace to an unresolved V gene in checked studies; the others have no known cause. D and trimming were read from the DNA, whereas the V and J calls and clone size are those reported in that table. The sample includes roughly 80,000 clones, with over 65% observed a single time. The ten top clones hold 2.5% to 3% of the sample.

Here is what the overall study found, with its caveats: In 5 of 8 subjects, circulating donor-reactive CD4 TCRbeta sequences decreased significantly after transplant, regardless of tolerance or HCV status. A greater decline was seen for donor-reactive sequences than for third party-reactive sequences, suggesting partial antigen-specific deletion unrelated to withdrawal success. Low numbers of available donor cells limited the measurable donor-reactive repertoire in a couple of subjects. Because of small, heterogeneous patient numbers and non-standardized post-transplant time points, the conclusions were only preliminary. Without allograft tissue specimens, donor-reactive T cells may have migrated into the graft rather than being deleted. Once repertoire turnover was taken into account, donor-reactive detection showed a significant reduction for CD4 in 7 of 8 subjects and for CD8 in 8 of 8.

CDR1 and CDR2, looked up from the germline V gene, are SGHAT and FQNNGV. V lost 2 bases and J lost 6 bases; the stretch between them is 17 bases long. There are 15 amino acids in the CDR3, from cysteine to phenylalanine inclusive. The entry retains the CDR3 DNA only, 45 bases that are in frame from base 1. The chain employs TRBV11-2 and TRBJ2-7; TRBD2 is a weak D gene call, 5 bases matching. The specimen was CD4+ T cells from blood, collected at the 22-month timepoint. The receptor was isolated from a human patient who received a liver transplant. It is possible that, after a transplant, some T cells come from the graft donor. For the CDR3, the sequence is CASSLSGYIMSEQYF. The DNA sequence is TGTGCCAGCAGCTTATCGGGGTATATAATGTCCGAGCAGTACTTC. Extended through the reference TRBV11-2 and TRBJ2-7 proteins, this CDR3 yields the full variable domain: EAGVAQSPRYKIIEKRQSVAFWCNPISGHATLYWYQQILGQGPKLLIQFQNNGVVDDSQLPKDRFSAERLKGVDSTLKIQPAKLEDSAVYLCASSLSGYIMSEQYFGPGTRLTVT.